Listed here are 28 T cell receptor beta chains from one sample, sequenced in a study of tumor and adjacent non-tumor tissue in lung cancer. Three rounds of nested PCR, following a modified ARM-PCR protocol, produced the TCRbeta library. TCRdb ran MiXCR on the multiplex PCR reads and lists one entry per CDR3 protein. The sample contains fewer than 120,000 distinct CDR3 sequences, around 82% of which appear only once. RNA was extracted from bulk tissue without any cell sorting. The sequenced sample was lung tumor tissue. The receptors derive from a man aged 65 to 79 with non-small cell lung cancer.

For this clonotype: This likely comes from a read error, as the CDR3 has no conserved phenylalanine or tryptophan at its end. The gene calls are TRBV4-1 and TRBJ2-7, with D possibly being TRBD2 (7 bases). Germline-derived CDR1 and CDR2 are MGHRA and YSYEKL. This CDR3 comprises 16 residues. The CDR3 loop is CPSSRTLAGEGDEQYY. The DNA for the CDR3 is TGCCCCAGCAGCCGGACACTGGCGGGAGAGGGGGACGAGCAGTACTAC.

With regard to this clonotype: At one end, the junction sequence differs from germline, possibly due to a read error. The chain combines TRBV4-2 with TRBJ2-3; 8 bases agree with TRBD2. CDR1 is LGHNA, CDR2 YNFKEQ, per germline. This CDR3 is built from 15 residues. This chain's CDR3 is CTSSQEREGRDTQYF. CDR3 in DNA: TGTACCAGCAGCCAAGAACGGGAGGGTCGTGATACGCAGTATTTT.

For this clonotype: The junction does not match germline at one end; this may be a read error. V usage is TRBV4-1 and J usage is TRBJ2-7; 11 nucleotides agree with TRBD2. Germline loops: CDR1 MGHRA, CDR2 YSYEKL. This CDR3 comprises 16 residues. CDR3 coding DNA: TGCACCAGCAGCCAGACACTAGCGGGAGAGAGGGACGAGCAGTACTTC. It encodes CTSSQTLAGERDEQYF.

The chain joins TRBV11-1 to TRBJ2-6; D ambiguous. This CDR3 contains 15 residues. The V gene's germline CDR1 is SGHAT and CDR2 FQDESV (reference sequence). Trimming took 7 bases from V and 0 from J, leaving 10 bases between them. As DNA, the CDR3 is TGTGCCAGCAACTATAAACTCTCTGGGGCCAACGTCCTGACTTTC. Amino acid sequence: CASNYKLSGANVLTF.

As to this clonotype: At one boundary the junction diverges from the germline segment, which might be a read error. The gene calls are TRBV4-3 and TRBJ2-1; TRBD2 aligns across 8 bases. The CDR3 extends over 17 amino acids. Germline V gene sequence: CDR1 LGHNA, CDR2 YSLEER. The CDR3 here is CASGQDPAGAEYNEQNF. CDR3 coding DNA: TGCGCCAGCGGCCAAGACCCAGCGGGAGCTGAATACAATGAGCAGAACTTC.

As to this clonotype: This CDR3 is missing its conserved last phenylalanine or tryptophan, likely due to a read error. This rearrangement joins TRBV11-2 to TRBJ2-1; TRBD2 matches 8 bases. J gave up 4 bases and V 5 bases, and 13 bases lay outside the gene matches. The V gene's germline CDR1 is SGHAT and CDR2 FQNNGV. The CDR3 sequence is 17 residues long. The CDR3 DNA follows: TGTGCCAGCAGCCTCCTAGGGACTAGAGGGGGTTACAATGAGCAGTTCCTC. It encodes CASSLLGTRGGYNEQFL.

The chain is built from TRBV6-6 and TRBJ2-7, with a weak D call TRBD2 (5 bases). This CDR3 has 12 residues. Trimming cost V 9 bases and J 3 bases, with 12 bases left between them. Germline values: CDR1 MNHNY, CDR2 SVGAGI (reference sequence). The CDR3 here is CASYSRGYEQYF. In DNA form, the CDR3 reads TGTGCCAGTTACTCACGGGGCTACGAGCAGTACTTC.

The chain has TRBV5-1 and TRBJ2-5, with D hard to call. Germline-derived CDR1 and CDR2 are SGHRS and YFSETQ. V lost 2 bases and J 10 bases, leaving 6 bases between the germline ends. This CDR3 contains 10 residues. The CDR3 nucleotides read TGCGCCAGCAGCTTTACGATCCAGTACTTC. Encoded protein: CASSFTIQYF.

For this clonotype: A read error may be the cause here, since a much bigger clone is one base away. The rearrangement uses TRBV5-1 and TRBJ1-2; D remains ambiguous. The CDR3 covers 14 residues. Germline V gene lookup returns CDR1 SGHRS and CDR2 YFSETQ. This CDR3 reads CANSLDGIVYGYTF. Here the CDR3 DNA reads TGCGCCAACAGCTTGGATGGGATAGTCTATGGCTACACCTTC.

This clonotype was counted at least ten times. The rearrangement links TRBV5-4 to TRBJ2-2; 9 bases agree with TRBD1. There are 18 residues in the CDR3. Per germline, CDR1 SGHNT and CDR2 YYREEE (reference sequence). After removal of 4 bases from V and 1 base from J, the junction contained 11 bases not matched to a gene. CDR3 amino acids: CASSPPGQGLMNTGELFF. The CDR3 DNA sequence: TGTGCCAGCAGCCCGCCGGGACAGGGTTTGATGAACACCGGGGAGCTGTTTTTT. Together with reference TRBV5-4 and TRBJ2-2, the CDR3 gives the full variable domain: ETGVTQSPTHLIKTRGQQVTLRCSSQSGHNTVSWYQQALGQGPQFIFQYYREEENGRGNFPPRFSGLQFPNYSSELNVNALELDDSALYLCASSPPGQGLMNTGELFFGEGSRLTVL.

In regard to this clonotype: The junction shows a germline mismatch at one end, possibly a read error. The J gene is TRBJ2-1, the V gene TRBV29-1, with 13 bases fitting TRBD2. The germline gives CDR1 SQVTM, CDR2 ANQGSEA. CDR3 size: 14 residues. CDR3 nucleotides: TGCAGTGTTCGACTAGCGGGAGGTCCCAATGAGCAGTTATTC. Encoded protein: CSVRLAGGPNEQLF.

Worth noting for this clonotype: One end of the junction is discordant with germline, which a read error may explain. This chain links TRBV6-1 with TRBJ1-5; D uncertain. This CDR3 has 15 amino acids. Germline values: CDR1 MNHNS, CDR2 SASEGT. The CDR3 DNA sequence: TGTACCAGCAGTGCCCAAAGCGATAGCAATCGGCCCCAGCATTTT. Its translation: CTSSAQSDSNRPQHF.

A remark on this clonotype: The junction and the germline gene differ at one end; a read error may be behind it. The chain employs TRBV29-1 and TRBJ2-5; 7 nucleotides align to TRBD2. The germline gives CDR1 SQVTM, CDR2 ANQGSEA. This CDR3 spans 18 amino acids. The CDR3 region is CSVKFYWTNGGKQETRYF. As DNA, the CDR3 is TGCAGCGTTAAATTCTATTGGACTAACGGGGGGAAACAAGAGACCCGGTACTTC.

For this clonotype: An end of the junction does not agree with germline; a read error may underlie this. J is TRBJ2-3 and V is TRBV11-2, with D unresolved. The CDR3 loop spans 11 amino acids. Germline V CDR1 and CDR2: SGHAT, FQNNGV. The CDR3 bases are TGTGCCAGCAGCTTAACAGATACGCGGTATTTT. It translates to CASSLTDTRYF.

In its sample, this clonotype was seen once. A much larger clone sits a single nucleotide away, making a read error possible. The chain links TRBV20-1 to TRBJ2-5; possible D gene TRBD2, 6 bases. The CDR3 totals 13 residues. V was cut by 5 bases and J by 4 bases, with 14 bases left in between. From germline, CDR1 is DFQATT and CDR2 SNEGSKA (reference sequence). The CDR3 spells CSASWISGETQYF. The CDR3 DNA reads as TGCAGTGCTTCATGGATTAGCGGAGAGACCCAGTACTTC.

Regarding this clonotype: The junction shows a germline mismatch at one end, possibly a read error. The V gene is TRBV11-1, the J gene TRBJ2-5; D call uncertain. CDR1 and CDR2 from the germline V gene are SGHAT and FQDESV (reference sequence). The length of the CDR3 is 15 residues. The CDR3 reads CASSLGRIDQETQCF. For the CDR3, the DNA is TGTGCCAGCAGCCTGGGTAGGATTGATCAAGAGACCCAGTGCTTC.

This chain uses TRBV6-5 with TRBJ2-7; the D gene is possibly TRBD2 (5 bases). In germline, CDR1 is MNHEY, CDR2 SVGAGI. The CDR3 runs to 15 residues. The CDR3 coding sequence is TGTGCTGTCGGAAGGAGGCTAGGAGGTTCTTACGAGCAGTACTTC. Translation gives CAVGRRLGGSYEQYF.

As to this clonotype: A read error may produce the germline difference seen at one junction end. CDR3 loop: CASSLIGTSGGYNGQFF. The CDR3 coding sequence is TGTGCCAGCAGCCTCATAGGGACTAGCGGGGGCTATAATGGGCAGTTCTTC. This chain uses TRBV11-3 with TRBJ2-1, with TRBD2 matching over 14 bases. The CDR3 sequence is 17 residues long. The germline CDR1 and CDR2 sequences are SGHNT and YENEEA.

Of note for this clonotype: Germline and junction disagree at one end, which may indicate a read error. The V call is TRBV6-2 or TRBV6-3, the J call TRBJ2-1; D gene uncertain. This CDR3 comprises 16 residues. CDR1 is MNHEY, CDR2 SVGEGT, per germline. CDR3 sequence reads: CSRSPKVGNSWNEQFF. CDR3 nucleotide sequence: TGCTCCAGAAGTCCAAAAGTTGGGAATTCGTGGAATGAGCAGTTCTTC.

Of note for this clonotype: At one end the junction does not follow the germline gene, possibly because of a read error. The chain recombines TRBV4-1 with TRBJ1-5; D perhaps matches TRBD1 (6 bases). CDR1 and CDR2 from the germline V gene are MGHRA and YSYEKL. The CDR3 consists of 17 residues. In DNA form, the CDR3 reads TGTGTCAGCAGCCAGGGGAAAGGGGATGATGGCAATCAGCCCCAGCATTTT. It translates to CVSSQGKGDDGNQPQHF.

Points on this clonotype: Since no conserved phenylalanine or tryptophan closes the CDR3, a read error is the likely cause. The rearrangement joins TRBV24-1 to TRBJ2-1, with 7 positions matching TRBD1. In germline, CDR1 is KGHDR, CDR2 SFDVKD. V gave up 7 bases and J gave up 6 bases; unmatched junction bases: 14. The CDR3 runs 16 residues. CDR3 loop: CATSPRPGQTFNEQFL. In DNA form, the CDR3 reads TGTGCCACCAGCCCACGACCGGGACAGACCTTCAATGAGCAGTTCTTA.

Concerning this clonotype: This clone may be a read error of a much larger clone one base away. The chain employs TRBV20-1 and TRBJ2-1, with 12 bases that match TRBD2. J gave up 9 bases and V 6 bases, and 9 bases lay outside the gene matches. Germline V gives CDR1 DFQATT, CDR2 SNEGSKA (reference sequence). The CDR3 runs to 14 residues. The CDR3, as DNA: TGCAGTGCAATGACTAGCGGGAGAATTAGTGAGCAGTTCTTC. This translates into CSAMTSGRISEQFF.

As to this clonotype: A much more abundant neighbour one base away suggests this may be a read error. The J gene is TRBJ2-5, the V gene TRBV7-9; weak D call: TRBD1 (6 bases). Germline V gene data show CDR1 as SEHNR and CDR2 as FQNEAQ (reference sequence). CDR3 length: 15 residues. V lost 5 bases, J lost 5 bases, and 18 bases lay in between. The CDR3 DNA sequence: TGTGCCAGCAGCGCAGGGGCGTTAGGGGCTGAGACCCAGTACTTC. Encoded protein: CASSAGALGAETQYF.

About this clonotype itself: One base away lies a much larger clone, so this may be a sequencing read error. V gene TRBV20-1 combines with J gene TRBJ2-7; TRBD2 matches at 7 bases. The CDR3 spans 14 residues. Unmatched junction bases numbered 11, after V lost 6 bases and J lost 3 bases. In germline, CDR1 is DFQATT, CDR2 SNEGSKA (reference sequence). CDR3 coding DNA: TGCAGTGCCGAACAGCGGGATGGTGTCTACGAGCAGTACTTC. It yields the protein CSAEQRDGVYEQYF.

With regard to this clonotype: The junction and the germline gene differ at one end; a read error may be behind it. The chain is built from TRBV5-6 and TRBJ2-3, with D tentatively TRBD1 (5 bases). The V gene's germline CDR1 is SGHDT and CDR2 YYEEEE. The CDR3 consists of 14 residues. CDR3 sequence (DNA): TGTACCAGCACTTACAGGCTCGCAGAAGATACGCAGTATTTT. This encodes CTSTYRLAEDTQYF.

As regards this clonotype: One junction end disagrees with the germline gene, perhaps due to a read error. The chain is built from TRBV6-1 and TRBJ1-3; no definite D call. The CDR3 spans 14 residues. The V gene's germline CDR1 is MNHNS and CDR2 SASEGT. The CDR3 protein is CGSTIRVTGNTIYF. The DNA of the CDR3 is TGTGGCAGCACAATCCGGGTTACTGGAAACACCATATATTTT.

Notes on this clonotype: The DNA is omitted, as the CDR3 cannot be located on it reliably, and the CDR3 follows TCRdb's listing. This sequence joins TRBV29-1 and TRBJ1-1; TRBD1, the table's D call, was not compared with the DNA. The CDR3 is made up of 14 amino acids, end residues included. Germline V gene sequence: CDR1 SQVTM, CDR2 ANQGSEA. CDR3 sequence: CSVFGQGTITKVFF.

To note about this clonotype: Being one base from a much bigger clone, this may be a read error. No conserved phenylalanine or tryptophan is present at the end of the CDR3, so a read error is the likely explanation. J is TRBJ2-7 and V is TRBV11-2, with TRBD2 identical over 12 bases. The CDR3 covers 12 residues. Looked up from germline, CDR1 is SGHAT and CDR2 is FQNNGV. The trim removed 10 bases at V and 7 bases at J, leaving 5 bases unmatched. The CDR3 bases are TGTGCCACCGGACTAGCGGGGACTGAGCAGTACCTC. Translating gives CATGLAGTEQYL.